Sequencing of this TCR beta chain was carried out in a study of T cell changes during pregnancy in multiple sclerosis (dated by TCRdb to between 2017 and 2020). About the full investigation: In women with multiple sclerosis, the researchers looked at how the T cell repertoire shifted as pregnancy progressed.

With regard to this clone: No antigen is known for it. Base quality data are lacking; no much larger clone is found one base away.

At the junction V is shortened by 5 bases and J by 4 bases; bases outside the gene matches: 5. The germline V gene specifies SQVTM as CDR1 and ANQGSEA as CDR2. Taken from cysteine to phenylalanine, the CDR3 has 13 residues. Solely the CDR3 DNA is kept, with 39 bases framed from the first base. The library was generated by the immunoSEQ multiplex PCR assay. TCRdb re-hosts the immuneACCESS table, in-frame sequences only. Its copies lack some clones; in the studies checked, an unresolved V gene accounts for under half of them, and the cause for the rest is not known. In this sample the table shows roughly 30,000 clones, roughly 87% of which occur a single time. The ten largest account for under 12% of the sample.

The sequencing here drew on CD8+ T cells from peripheral blood mononuclear cells, taken in the second trimester of pregnancy. Here the chain combines TRBV29-1 and TRBJ1-1; 9 nucleotides in the junction match TRBD1. The sequence was collected from a female donor with multiple sclerosis, enrolled in a pregnancy study. The CDR3 corresponds to CSVWTGDGTEAFF. The DNA sequence is as follows: TGCAGCGTTTGGACAGGGGACGGCACTGAAGCTTTCTTT.